These 15 T cell receptor beta chains originate from one sample sequenced in a study of blood T cells in healthy people across ages. Sample-barcoded 5' priming and a J-beta primer mix drove a second PCR of roughly 7 to 11 cycles. TCRdb itself ran the 5' RACE reads through MiXCR, one entry per CDR3 protein. The table has around 1.5 million distinct CDR3 sequences, roughly a third seen once. Sequencing was performed on blood. All receptors come from a woman aged 25 to 39 in good health.

This chain uses TRBV3-1 with TRBJ2-3; a weak D match, TRBD2 (5 bases). CDR1 and CDR2 from the germline V gene are LGHDT and YNNKEL (reference sequence). V dropped 1 base and J dropped 0 bases, with 14 bases sitting between them. The CDR3 extends over 17 amino acids. Written as DNA, the CDR3 is TGTGCCAGCAGCCAAGGGGCGAGGGCCTACAGCACAGATACGCAGTATTTT. This sequence encodes CASSQGARAYSTDTQYF.

This sequence joins TRBV3-1 and TRBJ2-3; 9 bases are shared with TRBD1. This CDR3 is built from 15 residues. The J segment lost 2 bases and the V segment lost 6 bases, leaving 6 bases of the junction unmatched. CDR1 LGHDT and CDR2 YNNKEL come from the germline V gene (reference sequence). The CDR3 is CASRLRQGDTDTQYF. DNA of the CDR3: TGTGCCAGCAGACTCCGACAGGGGGACACAGATACGCAGTATTTT.

The chain links TRBV29-1 to TRBJ1-1, with D tentatively TRBD1 (6 bases). V lost 4 bases and J lost 3, with 24 bases in between. CDR1 and CDR2 (germline): SQVTM, ANQGSEA. The CDR3 spans 17 residues. DNA for the CDR3: TGCAGCGTTGTTTGGGACACATCATATCTGGGACACACTGAAGCTTTCTTT. Its protein product is CSVVWDTSYLGHTEAFF.

The chain joins TRBV27 to TRBJ1-6; unclear D gene. Germline lookup yields CDR1 MNHEY and CDR2 SMNVEV (reference sequence). The CDR3 covers 18 residues. V was pared by 2 bases and J by 4 bases, with 18 bases between. Here the CDR3 reads CASSLRQSLSYYNSPLHF. The CDR3 DNA sequence: TGTGCCAGCAGTTTACGGCAGTCCCTCTCGTATTATAATTCACCCCTCCACTTT.

The table lists this clonotype with a few counts. This chain joins TRBV28 and TRBJ1-2; the D gene is possibly TRBD1 (5 bases). The germline V gene encodes CDR1 MDHEN and CDR2 SYDVKM. V lost 6 bases and J 4 bases, leaving 15 bases between the germline ends. CDR3 size: 14 residues. The CDR3 nucleotides are TGTGCCAGCAGCGACGGGACCGCGGGCTATGGCTACACCTTC. Protein sequence: CASSDGTAGYGYTF.

The chain is built from TRBV3-1 and TRBJ2-7, with 9 bases aligning to TRBD1. The J call could be wrong; TRBJ2-5 is a better fit for the DNA end. Germline V CDR1 and CDR2: LGHDT, YNNKEL (reference sequence). The CDR3 covers 16 residues. This chain's CDR3 is CASSQGLGQGQETQYF. The CDR3, as DNA: TGTGCCAGCAGCCAAGGCCTGGGACAGGGCCAAGAGACCCAGTACTTC.

The chain is built from TRBV4-1 and TRBJ1-1; D remains unclear. Trimming cost V 0 bases and J 3 bases, with 8 bases left between them. The CDR3 totals 14 residues. Germline V gives CDR1 MGHRA, CDR2 YSYEKL. The CDR3 here is CASSQDPKDTEAFF. CDR3 nucleotide sequence: TGCGCCAGCAGCCAAGATCCCAAGGACACTGAAGCTTTCTTT.

This clonotype has just a few counts. The chain has TRBV28 and TRBJ2-3; 9 bases line up with TRBD2. The germline V gene has CDR1 MDHEN and CDR2 SYDVKM. The V segment lost 7 bases and the J segment 0 bases; nucleotides outside the gene matches: 8. The CDR3 covers 16 residues. The CDR3 DNA reads TGTGCCAGCACTTTTAGCGGGAGTGGGAGCACAGATACGCAGTATTTT. Translating it yields CASTFSGSGSTDTQYF.

This clonotype was counted at least ten times. DNA of the CDR3: TGTGCCAGCAGCTTTCCCACAGGGTCCTATGGCTACACCTTC. As protein: CASSFPTGSYGYTF. The chain recombines TRBV7-3 with TRBJ1-2, with a weak D call TRBD1 (6 bases). Per the germline V gene, CDR1 is SGHTA and CDR2 is FQGTGA. CDR3 length: 14 amino acids. Trimming removed 3 bases at V and 4 bases at J, with 12 bases between. The whole variable domain, filled in from reference TRBV7-3 and TRBJ1-2, reads GAGVSQTPSNKVTEKGKYVELRCDPISGHTALYWYRQSLGQGPEFLIYFQGTGAADDSGLPNDRFFAVRPEGSVSTLKIQRTERGDSAVYLCASSFPTGSYGYTFGSGTRLTVV.

This clonotype was counted at least ten times. The chain carries TRBV29-1 and TRBJ2-7; possible D gene TRBD1, 6 bases. The CDR3 runs 12 residues. The V end lost 4 bases, the J end lost 7 bases, and 14 bases lay between the germline ends. Per germline, CDR1 SQVTM and CDR2 ANQGSEA. CDR3 residues: CSVVHRDGEQYF. The CDR3 region has the DNA TGCAGCGTTGTCCACAGGGATGGGGAGCAGTACTTC.

This sequence joins TRBV15 and TRBJ1-2; D is undetermined. V gave up 0 bases and J gave up 3 bases, with 14 bases separating them. The CDR3 has 16 residues. Germline V CDR1 and CDR2: LNHNV, YYDKDF (reference sequence). The CDR3 spells CATSRDFPAGDYGYTF. The CDR3, as DNA: TGTGCCACCAGCAGAGATTTTCCCGCGGGAGACTATGGCTACACCTTC.

The chain joins TRBV18 to TRBJ2-1; 7 bases align to TRBD1. CDR1 KGHSH and CDR2 LQKENI come from the germline V gene. V shed 1 base and J 7 bases; nucleotides not matched to a gene: 4. CDR3 size: 14 residues. The CDR3 loop reads CASSPQGARNEQFF. The DNA for the CDR3 is TGTGCCAGCTCACCACAGGGGGCCAGGAATGAGCAGTTCTTC.

This clonotype was seen a handful of times. This chain connects TRBV20-1 to TRBJ2-1, with D maybe TRBD1 (6 bases). Per germline, CDR1 DFQATT and CDR2 SNEGSKA (reference sequence). V was trimmed by 2 bases and J by 2 bases, leaving 7 bases between them. CDR3 length equals 13 residues. In nucleotides, the CDR3 is TGCAGTGCTAGAACAGGGACCTACAATGAGCAGTTCTTC. It encodes CSARTGTYNEQFF.

The chain employs TRBV29-1 and TRBJ2-1, with D perhaps matching TRBD2 (7 bases). CDR1 SQVTM and CDR2 ANQGSEA come from the germline V gene. The CDR3 length is 13 residues. The V and J ends lost 6 bases and 4 bases respectively, with 13 bases between them. The CDR3 sequence is CSVRGGAYNEQFF. The CDR3 nucleotides read TGCAGCGTGAGGGGGGGGGCTTACAATGAGCAGTTCTTC.

This clonotype was recorded a few times. The chain uses TRBV11-2 and TRBJ2-3; the D is unclear. Per the germline V gene, CDR1 is SGHAT and CDR2 is FQNNGV. The V end was cut by 2 bases, the J end by 3 bases, with 12 bases between. CDR3 size: 15 residues. The CDR3 spells CASSLWGNPTDTQYF. CDR3 sequence (DNA): TGTGCCAGCAGCTTATGGGGTAACCCTACAGATACGCAGTATTTT.